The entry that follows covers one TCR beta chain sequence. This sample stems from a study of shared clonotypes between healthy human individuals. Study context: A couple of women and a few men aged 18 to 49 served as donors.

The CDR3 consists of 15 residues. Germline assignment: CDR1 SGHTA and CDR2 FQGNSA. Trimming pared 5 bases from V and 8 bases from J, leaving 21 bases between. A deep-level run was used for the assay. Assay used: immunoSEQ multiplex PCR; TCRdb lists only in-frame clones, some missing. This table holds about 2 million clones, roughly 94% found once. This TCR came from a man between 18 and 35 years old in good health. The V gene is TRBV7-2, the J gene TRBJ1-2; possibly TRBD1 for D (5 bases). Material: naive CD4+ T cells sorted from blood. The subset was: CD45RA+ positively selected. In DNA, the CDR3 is TGTGCCAGCAGCCCTCGGGACCTCTCATCGGAGGGCTACACCTTC. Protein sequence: CASSPRDLSSEGYTF.